What follows are 23 T cell receptor beta chains derived from one specimen sequenced in a study. Cells sorted as Tregs were CD4+, CD25+ and CD127-/low. Using its own MiXCR run on the 5' RACE reads, TCRdb lists one record per CDR3 protein. The table has over 40,000 distinct CDR3 sequences, 22% seen once. The sequencing input was Tregs sorted from a lymph node. The receptors here all came from a female donor with breast cancer.

This clonotype was recorded a few times. This rearrangement joins TRBV6-2 or TRBV6-3 to TRBJ2-7, with TRBD2 matching 10 bases. Germline V gives CDR1 MNHEY, CDR2 SVGEGT. With V trimmed by 0 bases and J by 3 bases, 5 bases remained unmatched. The CDR3 sequence is 16 residues long. The CDR3 loop reads CASSYSSSGSFYEQYF. For the CDR3, the DNA is TGTGCCAGCAGTTACTCGTCTAGCGGGAGTTTCTACGAGCAGTACTTC.

V gene TRBV4-3 combines with J gene TRBJ2-7; 7 positions agree with TRBD2. The CDR3 extends over 14 amino acids. The germline gives CDR1 LGHNA, CDR2 YSLEER. Trimming at V came to 0 bases and at J to 6 bases, leaving 5 bases not matched to a gene. DNA for the CDR3: TGCGCCAGCAGCCAAGATCCGCCTAGCGGCGAGCAGTACTTC. Its translation: CASSQDPPSGEQYF.

This clonotype was detected many times. The chain is built from TRBV27 and TRBJ2-7; the match to TRBD2 covers 9 bases. The CDR3 runs to 13 residues. CDR1 is MNHEY, CDR2 SMNVEV, per germline (reference sequence). V was clipped by 5 bases and J by 6 bases; unmatched bases: 5. The CDR3 spells CASSPRLAAEQYF. The CDR3 bases are TGTGCCAGCAGTCCCAGACTAGCGGCCGAGCAGTACTTC.

This clonotype was seen ten or more times. This chain links TRBV7-9 with TRBJ2-1; 7 positions agree with TRBD2. This CDR3 is 19 amino acids long. Germline loops: CDR1 SEHNR, CDR2 FQNEAQ (reference sequence). The V segment lost 5 bases and the J segment 3 bases; nucleotides outside the gene matches: 19. The CDR3 DNA follows: TGTGCCAGCAGCCCACGGGGAGGGGCTTGGAACTTAAGCTACAATGAGCAGTTCTTC. Protein sequence: CASSPRGGAWNLSYNEQFF.

This clonotype was observed at least ten times. The chain carries TRBV7-2 and TRBJ1-6; D unclear. Trimming shortened V by 5 bases and J by 7 bases, and 18 bases separated the two germline ends. CDR1 and CDR2 (germline): SGHTA, FQGNSA. The CDR3 runs to 16 residues. CDR3 sequence reads: CASSPGRNYGNSPLHF. CDR3 sequence (DNA): TGTGCCAGCAGCCCGGGTAGGAATTATGGCAATTCACCCCTCCACTTT.

This clonotype was recorded a few times. V gene TRBV9 combines with J gene TRBJ2-7, with 10 bases aligning to TRBD2. In germline, CDR1 is SGDLS, CDR2 YYNGEE. After removal of 5 bases from V and 5 bases from J, the junction contained 7 bases not matched to a gene. CDR3 length: 14 residues. CDR3 amino acids: CASRPGLASHEQYF. In DNA form, the CDR3 reads TGTGCCAGCAGACCGGGACTAGCGTCCCACGAGCAGTACTTC.

The sample holds many counts of this clonotype. The chain is built from TRBV5-1 and TRBJ2-7; TRBD2 aligns across 9 bases. V lost 0 bases and J lost 3; bases outside the gene matches: 7. Per germline, CDR1 SGHRS and CDR2 YFSETQ. The CDR3 has 16 amino acids. Here the CDR3 reads CASSLAPGLASYEQYF. In DNA, the CDR3 is TGCGCCAGCAGCTTGGCACCGGGACTAGCAAGCTACGAGCAGTACTTC.

By sample fraction, this clonotype is medium-sized (0.01 to 0.1%). The V call is TRBV7-2, the J call TRBJ2-1, with 7 bases fitting TRBD1. Unmatched junction bases numbered 6, after V lost 4 bases and J lost 9 bases. Germline CDR1 SGHTA, CDR2 FQGNSA. This CDR3 is 13 amino acids long. CDR3 region: CASSSTGQSEQFF. CDR3 DNA sequence: TGTGCCAGCAGCTCGACAGGGCAAAGTGAGCAGTTCTTC.

As for this clonotype: One base away lies a much larger clone, so this may be a sequencing read error. Here the CDR3 DNA reads TGTGCCGGCAGTCCGCGACAGGGAGAGGGAGAGACCCAGTACTTC. Protein product: CAGSPRQGEGETQYF. The chain uses TRBV12-3 or TRBV12-4 and TRBJ2-5; 7 positions match TRBD1. The CDR3 length is 15 residues.

The CDR3 DNA follows: TGTGCCAGCAGCTTAAGATCCAGCGGCTACACCGGGGAGCTGTTTTTT. Translated, it gives CASSLRSSGYTGELFF. The chain carries TRBV5-6 and TRBJ2-2; possible D gene TRBD2, 5 bases. CDR1 is SGHDT, CDR2 YYEEEE, per germline. This CDR3 contains 16 residues. V was cut by 2 bases and J by 3 bases, with 14 bases left in between.

This clonotype was recorded only once. A single base separates this from a much larger clone, so it may be a read error. The conserved final phenylalanine or tryptophan is absent from the CDR3, which likely points to a read error. This chain connects TRBV6-5 to TRBJ2-7; D may be TRBD2 (5 bases). CDR1 and CDR2 (germline): MNHEY, SVGAGI. The V and J ends lost 2 bases and 7 bases respectively, with 6 bases between them. The CDR3 is 11 amino acids. The chain's CDR3 is CASSYGGEQYC. For the CDR3, the DNA is TGTGCCAGCAGTTACGGCGGGGAGCAGTACTGC.

Note on this clonotype: Germline and junction disagree at one end, which may indicate a read error. This chain uses TRBV20-1 with TRBJ2-1; maybe TRBD1 (6 bases). CDR1 and CDR2 (germline): DFQATT, SNEGSKA (reference sequence). This CDR3 has 16 residues. CDR3 sequence: CSAGDSIGGGGLSEFF. CDR3 sequence (DNA): TGCAGTGCTGGAGATTCCATAGGGGGTGGGGGCCTCTCAGAGTTCTTC.

This clonotype was detected ten times or more. The chain couples TRBV4-1 to TRBJ2-5; tentative D call: TRBD2 (6 bases). Trimming cost V 1 base and J 0 bases, with 12 bases left between them. The CDR3 covers 16 residues. Germline V lookup: CDR1 MGHRA, CDR2 YSYEKL. In DNA form, the CDR3 reads TGCGCCAGCAGCCAAGTCTCGGGGGACTACCAAGAGACCCAGTACTTC. Protein product: CASSQVSGDYQETQYF.

J is TRBJ2-1 and V is TRBV4-1; D uncertain. CDR1 and CDR2 from the germline V gene are MGHRA and YSYEKL. V gave up 0 bases and J gave up 6 bases, with 9 bases separating them. The CDR3 sequence is 14 residues long. This CDR3 is CASSQDERGNEQFF. The CDR3 region has the DNA TGCGCCAGCAGCCAAGATGAGCGAGGCAATGAGCAGTTCTTC.

CDR3 DNA sequence: TGTGCCAGCAGCTTCGGCGGGAGGGCCACCGGGGAGCTGTTTTTT. It encodes CASSFGGRATGELFF. The V gene is TRBV11-2, the J gene TRBJ2-2; 9 bases map to TRBD2. Germline values: CDR1 SGHAT, CDR2 FQNNGV. V trimming: 3 bases; J trimming: 4 bases; junction bases outside the gene matches: 3. The length of the CDR3 is 15 residues.

This clonotype has a count of ten or more. The V call is TRBV12-3 or TRBV12-4, the J call TRBJ2-1; possibly TRBD2 for D (6 bases). The length of the CDR3 is 14 residues. The V end lost 4 bases, the J end lost 4 bases, and 11 bases lay between the germline ends. The CDR3 region is CASSSRDWYNEQFF. Here the CDR3 DNA reads TGTGCCAGCAGTTCCCGGGACTGGTACAATGAGCAGTTCTTC.

V usage is TRBV4-1 and J usage is TRBJ2-7; TRBD2 matches at 7 bases. The CDR3 has 16 amino acids. In germline, CDR1 is MGHRA, CDR2 YSYEKL. V was clipped by 1 base and J by 6 bases; unmatched bases: 12. For the CDR3, the DNA is TGCGCCAGCAGCCAAGTACCCGGCGGGAGTGTTCGCGAGCAGTACTTC. Translation gives CASSQVPGGSVREQYF.

This clonotype has more than one count but fewer than ten. The CDR3, as DNA: TGCAGCGGGGAGCAGGGTTACGAGCAGTACTTC. Protein: CSGEQGYEQYF. The gene calls are TRBV29-1 and TRBJ2-7; D is possibly TRBD1 or TRBD2 (5 bases each). There are 11 residues in the CDR3. Trimming removed 7 bases at V and 4 bases at J, with 11 bases between. Germline loops: CDR1 SQVTM, CDR2 ANQGSEA.

Many counts were recorded for this clonotype. The chain recombines TRBV28 with TRBJ2-7; 7 bases are shared with TRBD1. V shed 6 bases and J 3 bases; nucleotides not matched to a gene: 5. CDR1 is MDHEN and CDR2 is SYDVKM in the germline V gene. This CDR3 is 13 amino acids long. CDR3 region: CASRFTGVYEQYF. CDR3 DNA: TGTGCCAGCAGGTTTACAGGGGTCTACGAGCAGTACTTC.

This clonotype ranks as medium-sized. The CDR3: CASSLQRDQPQHF. The CDR3 nucleotides are TGCGCCAGCAGCCTACAGAGAGATCAGCCCCAGCATTTT. The J gene is TRBJ1-5, the V gene TRBV4-1; no firm D call. There are 13 residues in the CDR3. Trimming took 4 bases from V and 5 from J, leaving 9 bases between them. Germline V gene lookup returns CDR1 MGHRA and CDR2 YSYEKL.

This clonotype was seen more than once but under ten times. The rearrangement links TRBV12-3 or TRBV12-4 to TRBJ1-1, with D unresolved. Deletions cut 6 bases from V and 1 base from J, with 18 bases between. The CDR3 extends over 16 amino acids. The CDR3 spells CASSLLPEAGNTEAFF. DNA of the CDR3: TGTGCCAGCAGCCTTCTCCCAGAGGCTGGGAACACTGAAGCTTTCTTT.

The table lists this clonotype with many counts. V is TRBV4-2 and J is TRBJ1-3; the match to TRBD1 covers 8 bases. Germline V CDR1 and CDR2: LGHNA, YNFKEQ. The CDR3 contains 21 residues. J lost 0 bases, V lost 0 bases, and 16 bases had no gene match. DNA of the CDR3: TGTGCCAGCAGCCAAGAGGAGATCGGACAGGGTCGAATTAGCTCTGGAAACACCATATATTTT. Protein product: CASSQEEIGQGRISSGNTIYF.

In its sample, this clonotype ranks as medium-sized (0.01 to 0.1%). CDR3 coding DNA: TGTGCCAGCCGTGAGGAAGCGACCCAGTACTTC. Its translation is CASREEATQYF. This rearrangement joins TRBV6-5 to TRBJ2-5; D remains unclear. The CDR3 is 11 residues long. Germline V gives CDR1 MNHEY, CDR2 SVGAGI. V was clipped by 8 bases and J by 7 bases, with 11 bases between them.